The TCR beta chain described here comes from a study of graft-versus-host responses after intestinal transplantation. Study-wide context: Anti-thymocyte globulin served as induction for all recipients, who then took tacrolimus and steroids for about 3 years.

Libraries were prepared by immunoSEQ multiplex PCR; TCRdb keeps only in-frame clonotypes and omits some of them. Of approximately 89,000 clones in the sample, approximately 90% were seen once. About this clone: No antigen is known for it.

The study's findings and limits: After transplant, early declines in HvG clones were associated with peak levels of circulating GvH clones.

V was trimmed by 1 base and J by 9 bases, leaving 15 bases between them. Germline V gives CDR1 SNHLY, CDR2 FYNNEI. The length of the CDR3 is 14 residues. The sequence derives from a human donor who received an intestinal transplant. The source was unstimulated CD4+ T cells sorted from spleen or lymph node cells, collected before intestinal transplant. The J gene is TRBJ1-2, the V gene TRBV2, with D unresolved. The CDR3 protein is CASSEVGTSSSYTF. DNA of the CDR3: TGTGCCAGCAGTGAAGTTGGCACGTCCTCGAGCTACACCTTC.